The 3 T cell receptor beta chains below come from one sample, sequenced in a study of blood T cells in healthy people across ages. The second PCR ran about 7 to 12 cycles with a sample-barcoded 5' primer and J-beta primers. TCRdb fed the 5' RACE reads into MiXCR, producing one record per CDR3 protein. The top ten hold 11% of the sample, which has roughly 1.7 million distinct CDR3 sequences, 34% seen once. Sequencing input: blood. These receptors came from a woman in her 30s in good health.

The chain has TRBV9 and TRBJ2-6; D is undetermined. Germline values: CDR1 SGDLS, CDR2 YYNGEE. The CDR3 is 13 residues long. Trimming removed 5 bases from V and 7 bases from J, with 10 bases in between. CDR3 residues: CASSDLLANVLTF. The DNA for the CDR3 is TGTGCCAGCAGTGACCTCTTAGCCAACGTCCTGACTTTC.

As concerns this clonotype: A read error is possible here, since a much larger clone lies one base away. The J gene is TRBJ1-1, the V gene TRBV7-3; weak D call: TRBD1 (5 bases). The CDR3 runs to 14 residues. Germline CDR1 and CDR2: SGHTA and FQGTGA. Here the CDR3 reads CANSPGDRNTEAFF. The CDR3 DNA is TGTGCCAACAGCCCCGGGGACCGTAACACTGAAGCTTTCTTT.

V and J are TRBV30 and TRBJ1-4; 10 bases align to TRBD1. V gave up 5 bases and J gave up 6 bases; unmatched junction bases: 6. Germline V gene lookup returns CDR1 GTSNPN and CDR2 SVGIG (reference sequence). This CDR3 region has 14 residues. Here the CDR3 reads CAWSTGTGDEKLFF. As DNA, the CDR3 is TGTGCCTGGTCCACCGGGACAGGGGATGAAAAACTGTTTTTT. Drawing the rest from reference TRBV30 and TRBJ1-4, the complete variable domain is SQTIHQWPATLVQPVGSPLSLECTVEGTSNPNLYWYRQAAGRGLQLLFYSVGIGQISSEVPQNLSASRPQDRQFILSSKKLLLSDSGFYLCAWSTGTGDEKLFFGSGTQLSVL.